The 21 T cell receptor beta chains given below trace back to one sample, sequenced in a study of lymphopenia after photon versus proton radiotherapy (dated by TCRdb to the late 2010s). Libraries were constructed by the immunoSEQ multiplex PCR assay. Here the immuneACCESS table is served through TCRdb, limited to in-frame sequences with V and J called. Missing clones are a known gap in these copies; in checked studies unresolved V genes cover under half, and the rest lacks a known reason. The sample table contains 15,000 to 20,000 clones; only one count was recorded for approximately 82% of them. Clones ranked in the top ten supply about 20% of the sample. The sequencing used peripheral blood, collected from a patient treated with proton-based radiotherapy. All receptors derive from a man between 65 and 85 years old with pancreatic cancer.

V is TRBV10-3 and J is TRBJ2-4; TRBD2 aligns across 8 bases. Germline V CDR1 and CDR2: ENHRY, SYGVKD. This CDR3 is built from 15 residues. V lost 7 bases and J lost 1; bases outside the gene matches: 6. This CDR3 reads CAIMDGRGAKNIQYF. CDR3 bases: TGTGCCATCATGGACGGGAGGGGGGCCAAAAACATTCAGTACTTC.

This chain uses TRBV5-1 with TRBJ1-6; the match to TRBD1 covers 10 bases. After removal of 0 bases from V and 9 bases from J, the junction contained 3 bases not matched to a gene. The germline CDR1 and CDR2 sequences are SGHRS and YFSETQ. This CDR3 is 15 amino acids long. The DNA for the CDR3 is TGCGCCAGCAGCTTGGAAGGGACAGGGGTTTCACCCCTCCACTTT. It yields the protein CASSLEGTGVSPLHF.

V gene TRBV4-1 combines with J gene TRBJ2-1; a possible D gene is TRBD2 (5 bases). This CDR3 is 14 amino acids long. V lost 4 bases to trimming and J lost 6 bases, with 13 bases between them. Germline V gene lookup returns CDR1 MGHRA and CDR2 YSYEKL. The CDR3 DNA sequence: TGCGCCAGCAGCCGAGGACTTGAAGGCAATGAGCAGTTCTTC. Its translation is CASSRGLEGNEQFF.

The chain joins TRBV11-2 to TRBJ2-5; TRBD1 matches 8 bases. Unmatched junction bases numbered 9, after V lost 4 bases and J lost 5 bases. This CDR3 is 15 amino acids long. Germline V CDR1 and CDR2: SGHAT, FQNNGV. CDR3 residues: CASSWAPGGSETQYF. As DNA, the CDR3 is TGTGCCAGCAGCTGGGCCCCAGGGGGCTCGGAGACCCAGTACTTC.

The chain joins TRBV19 to TRBJ1-3; TRBD1 is a possible D gene (6 bases). The CDR3 spans 15 residues. Germline assignment: CDR1 LNHDA and CDR2 SQIVND (reference sequence). The ends were cut back, 2 bases at V and 4 bases at J, with 12 bases in the middle. CDR3 loop: CASSILDRPGNTIYF. DNA for the CDR3: TGTGCCAGTAGTATACTCGACAGGCCCGGAAACACCATATATTTT.

This clone was counted between two and nine times. The chain uses TRBV19 and TRBJ2-6, with unresolved D. V lost 7 bases, J lost 0 bases, and 10 bases lay in between. This CDR3 region has 15 residues. Per the germline V gene, CDR1 is LNHDA and CDR2 is SQIVND (reference sequence). The CDR3 protein is CASKAATSGANVLTF. CDR3 in DNA: TGTGCCAGTAAAGCCGCCACCTCTGGGGCCAACGTCCTGACTTTC. Combining the CDR3 with reference TRBV19 and TRBJ2-6 gives the whole variable domain DGGITQSPKYLFRKEGQNVTLSCEQNLNHDAMYWYRQDPGQGLRLIYYSQIVNDFQKGDIAEGYSVSREKKESFPLTVTSAQKNPTAFYLCASKAATSGANVLTFGAGSRLTVL.

The table lists this clone with a count of one. The chain recombines TRBV16 with TRBJ2-3, with TRBD1 matching over 8 bases. J lost 3 bases, V lost 7 bases, and 12 bases had no gene match. The V gene's germline CDR1 is KGHSY and CDR2 FQNENV. CDR3 length: 16 residues. CDR3 bases: TGTGCCAGCACGCCTCCAGGACAGGGAGGAACAGATACGCAGTATTTT. It codes for CASTPPGQGGTDTQYF. The full variable domain, with the rest looked up from reference TRBV16 and TRBJ2-3, is GEEVAQTPKHLVRGEGQKAKLYCAPIKGHSYVFWYQQVLKNEFKFLISFQNENVFDETGMPKERFSAKCLPNSPCSLEIQATKLEDSAVYFCASTPPGQGGTDTQYFGPGTRLTVL.

This chain links TRBV6-1 with TRBJ1-3, with TRBD1 matching over 12 bases. Per germline, CDR1 MNHNS and CDR2 SASEGT. The CDR3 sequence is 17 residues long. V lost 3 bases, J lost 4 bases, and 7 bases stayed unmatched. The CDR3 loop is CASSDWGQGASGNTIYF. The CDR3 DNA reads TGTGCCAGCAGTGATTGGGGACAGGGGGCGTCGGGAAACACCATATATTTT.

The chain carries TRBV19 and TRBJ1-3; D is ambiguous. This CDR3 is 14 amino acids long. V lost 5 bases to trimming and J lost 5 bases, with 13 bases between them. CDR1 LNHDA and CDR2 SQIVND come from the germline V gene (reference sequence). The DNA for the CDR3 is TGTGCCAGTAGTTCCCAGATGAGTCGAAACACCATATATTTT. The encoded protein is CASSSQMSRNTIYF.

The chain couples TRBV5-6 to TRBJ2-1; D is undetermined. V was cut by 6 bases and J by 10 bases, with 11 bases left in between. The CDR3 consists of 11 residues. Germline V gene sequence: CDR1 SGHDT, CDR2 YYEEEE. Here the CDR3 reads CASTKYGEQFF. As DNA, the CDR3 is TGTGCCAGCACTAAGTACGGGGAGCAGTTCTTC.

This chain links TRBV6-5 with TRBJ2-1, with TRBD1 identical over 9 bases. The CDR3 totals 14 residues. Germline V gene lookup returns CDR1 MNHEY and CDR2 SVGAGI. V dropped 2 bases and J dropped 7; count of bases not matched to a gene: 3. The CDR3 loop reads CASSYGTGLNEQFF. CDR3 nucleotide sequence: TGTGCCAGCAGTTACGGGACAGGGTTAAATGAGCAGTTCTTC.

The rearrangement uses TRBV6-1 and TRBJ1-1, with D possibly matching TRBD1 (6 bases). Germline CDR1 is MNHNS and CDR2 is SASEGT. CDR3 length: 14 amino acids. The V end was cut by 4 bases, the J end by 4 bases, with 13 bases between. The DNA for the CDR3 is TGTGCCAGCAGTGCGAACAGGGAGATCACTGAAGCTTTCTTT. Encoded protein: CASSANREITEAFF.

The chain has TRBV4-2 and TRBJ1-5; 8 bases are a match to TRBD1. V gave up 2 bases and J gave up 6 bases; unmatched junction bases: 18. CDR1 is LGHNA and CDR2 is YNFKEQ in the germline V gene. The CDR3 is made up of 19 amino acids. CDR3 region: CASSQKDRGVSYESQPQHF. The CDR3 nucleotides read TGTGCCAGCAGCCAAAAAGACAGGGGTGTTTCGTATGAAAGTCAGCCCCAGCATTTT.

The chain uses TRBV30 and TRBJ1-4, with D perhaps matching TRBD1 (6 bases). The CDR3 spans 15 residues. V lost 5 bases, J lost 4 bases, and 17 bases lay in between. CDR1 and CDR2 (germline): GTSNPN, SVGIG (reference sequence). CDR3 loop: CAWGPPDSLNEKLFF. The CDR3 nucleotides read TGTGCCTGGGGCCCCCCGGACAGTCTTAATGAAAAACTGTTTTTT.

The chain joins TRBV5-4 to TRBJ2-3, with 13 nucleotides matching TRBD2. V shed 4 bases and J 0 bases; nucleotides not matched to a gene: 8. CDR1 SGHNT and CDR2 YYREEE come from the germline V gene (reference sequence). The CDR3 has 18 residues. CDR3 coding DNA: TGTGCCAGCAGCGGAGGGACTAGCGGGATAATCAGCACAGATACGCAGTATTTT. Residues: CASSGGTSGIISTDTQYF.

The chain links TRBV6-6 to TRBJ2-7; no firm D call. The V end lost 2 bases, the J end lost 0 bases, and 2 bases lay between the germline ends. From germline, CDR1 is MNHNY and CDR2 SVGAGI (reference sequence). The CDR3 covers 12 residues. The CDR3 protein is CASSYSSYEQYF. Written as DNA, the CDR3 is TGTGCCAGCAGTTACAGCTCCTACGAGCAGTACTTC.

The chain couples TRBV11-2 to TRBJ1-2; D ambiguous. V dropped 3 bases and J dropped 4 bases, with 9 bases sitting between them. The germline CDR1 and CDR2 sequences are SGHAT and FQNNGV. The CDR3 consists of 13 residues. CDR3 bases: TGTGCCAGCAGCTTCGACCATTCCTATGGCTACACCTTC. The encoded protein is CASSFDHSYGYTF.

V and J are TRBV5-1 and TRBJ1-2; no clear D gene. Germline V gives CDR1 SGHRS, CDR2 YFSETQ. V lost 0 bases and J lost 8, with 17 bases in between. The CDR3 contains 15 residues. The DNA of the CDR3 is TGCGCCAGCAGCTTGGCCGGCAGTTTGGGATCCGGCTACACCTTC. Amino acid sequence: CASSLAGSLGSGYTF.

V is TRBV29-1 and J is TRBJ2-2; maybe TRBD2 (6 bases). This CDR3 has 13 residues. Germline V gene sequence: CDR1 SQVTM, CDR2 ANQGSEA. Trimming took off 6 bases at V and 15 bases at J, with 23 bases between the two ends. The CDR3 reads CSVETNVGGTLFF. CDR3 in DNA: TGCAGCGTCGAAACCAACGTTGGGGGGACGTTGTTTTTT.

The rearrangement joins TRBV14 to TRBJ1-1; D perhaps matches TRBD1 (5 bases). The CDR3 runs to 14 residues. In germline, CDR1 is SGHDN, CDR2 FVKESK. Trimming cost V 0 bases and J 5 bases, with 10 bases left between them. CDR3 nucleotide sequence: TGTGCCAGCAGCCAAGACGGGGGTAGGACTGAAGCTTTCTTT. Its protein product is CASSQDGGRTEAFF.

This clone was seen only a few times. The chain joins TRBV2 to TRBJ1-1, with TRBD1 matching over 7 bases. Trimming took 7 bases from V and 4 from J; bases not matched to a gene: 9. Germline CDR1 is SNHLY and CDR2 is FYNNEI. The CDR3 consists of 14 residues. The CDR3 sequence: CASTLEGAGTEAFF. The CDR3 nucleotides are TGTGCCAGCACCTTAGAGGGGGCGGGCACTGAAGCTTTCTTT. The complete variable domain, with remaining parts taken from reference TRBV2 and TRBJ1-1, reads EPEVTQTPSHQVTQMGQEVILRCVPISNHLYFYWYRQILGQKVEFLVSFYNNEISEKSEIFDDQFSVERPDGSNFTLKIRSTKLEDSAMYFCASTLEGAGTEAFFGQGTRLTVV.